The clone carrying this TCR beta chain was observed many times. The target antigen is unknown. The data were obtained in a study of neurological immune-mediated disorders. Whole-study context: Of the approximately 35 patients with multiple sclerosis, 31 had relapsing-remitting MS, whereas the remaining 3 had secondary progressive MS.

TCRdb recomputed calls from the 5' RACE reads with MiXCR, one row per CDR3 protein. The sample has approximately 65,000 distinct CDR3 sequences, around 4% seen once. Findings and caveats of the study: Private repertoires in all groups were suggested by the absence of shared CDR3 amino acid sequences among expanded clones across subjects. When the repertoires were sorted by phylogenetic grouping, those of 18 of 34 multiple sclerosis patients ended up in one related-CDR3 cluster, a possible signature.

The CDR3 has 15 residues. The germline gives CDR1 MDHEN, CDR2 SYDVKM. Trimming shortened V by 6 bases and J by 7 bases, and 18 bases separated the two germline ends. The TCR originated in a man aged 50-60 years with multiple sclerosis. The sequenced material came from PBMCs. The rearrangement links TRBV28 to TRBJ1-4, with D unresolved. Here the CDR3 reads CASSQTAVRSEKLFF. The CDR3 DNA reads TGTGCCAGCAGCCAAACCGCCGTTCGGAGTGAAAAACTGTTTTTT.